The 8 T cell receptor beta chains presented below share a single source sample, sequenced in a study of radiation and T cells in renal cell carcinoma (dated by TCRdb to the early 2020s). The time point label here, explained by the study, means: blood 2 weeks post-SBRT. The treatment or condition label of this sample denotes: 15 Gy SBRT to primary tumor, nephrectomy 4 weeks later. The library was built by means of the immunoSEQ multiplex PCR assay. The immuneACCESS repertoire file appears here via TCRdb, limited to in-frame rearrangements. These files lack a portion of the clones; in checked studies, under half of the deficit traces to unresolved V genes, and the cause of the others is not known. For this sample there are about 47,000 clones; 80% appear just once. The leading ten clones occupy 25% to 30% of the sample. This material consisted of blood, taken from a patient whose treatment included radiotherapy and nephrectomy. These receptors were obtained from a woman in her sixties or seventies with renal cell carcinoma.

The gene calls are TRBV10-3 and TRBJ2-5, with no clear D. With 4 bases removed from V and 5 bases from J, the gap between germline ends came to 14 bases. The CDR3 runs to 14 residues. Germline assignment: CDR1 ENHRY and CDR2 SYGVKD. CDR3 loop: CAISGSAERETQYF. In DNA form, the CDR3 reads TGTGCCATCAGTGGATCCGCGGAGAGGGAGACCCAGTACTTC.

This clone was recorded only once. This chain connects TRBV28 to TRBJ1-1, with TRBD1 matching 7 bases. This CDR3 is built from 15 residues. The V gene end was trimmed by 5 bases and the J gene end by 5 bases; junction bases not matched to a gene: 11. Germline V CDR1 and CDR2: MDHEN, SYDVKM. The CDR3 reads CASSPDRVLGTEAFF. The CDR3 coding sequence is TGTGCCAGCAGTCCCGACAGGGTATTAGGTACTGAAGCTTTCTTT. Full variable domain (remainder filled in from reference TRBV28 and TRBJ1-1): DVKVTQSSRYLVKRTGEKVFLECVQDMDHENMFWYRQDPGLGLRLIYFSYDVKMKEKGDIPEGYSVSREKKERFSLILESASTNQTSMYLCASSPDRVLGTEAFFGQGTRLTVV.

The chain carries TRBV18 and TRBJ2-7, with TRBD2 as a possible D gene (6 bases). The CDR3 has 12 amino acids. Per the germline V gene, CDR1 is KGHSH and CDR2 is LQKENI. Trimming cost V 3 bases and J 6 bases, with 9 bases left between them. CDR3 nucleotides: TGTGCCAGCTCACCGGGGGGTGGCGAGCAGTACTTC. As protein: CASSPGGGEQYF.

As DNA, the CDR3 is TGTGCCATCGGCCCCGGACAGGGAACTGAAGCTTTCTTT. It yields the protein CAIGPGQGTEAFF. This chain joins TRBV10-3 and TRBJ1-1, with 8 bases identical to TRBD1. The CDR3 covers 13 residues. The germline V gene has CDR1 ENHRY and CDR2 SYGVKD. V trimming: 8 bases; J trimming: 5 bases; junction bases outside the gene matches: 7.

The CDR3 nucleotides read TGCGCCAGCACGGGGGGAGAGGAGACCCAGTACTTC. As protein: CASTGGEETQYF. The chain combines TRBV5-1 with TRBJ2-5, with TRBD2 matching 7 bases. CDR1 and CDR2 from the germline V gene are SGHRS and YFSETQ. Trimming removed 6 bases from V and 5 bases from J; junction bases left unmatched: 4. The CDR3 extends over 12 amino acids.

V usage is TRBV5-1 and J usage is TRBJ1-2; 9 bases align to TRBD1. CDR3 length equals 16 residues. The V gene's germline CDR1 is SGHRS and CDR2 YFSETQ. V trimming: 2 bases; J trimming: 7 bases; junction bases outside the gene matches: 12. The CDR3 region has the DNA TGCGCCAGCAGCTTACAACAGGGGGCGCGGTTGACTGGCTACACCTTC. Translation: CASSLQQGARLTGYTF.

This clone was counted a single time. The J gene is TRBJ2-7, the V gene TRBV7-8; TRBD2 aligns across 14 bases. CDR3 length equals 16 residues. Germline V gene sequence: CDR1 SGHVS, CDR2 FQNEAQ. V lost 5 bases and J lost 3; bases outside the gene matches: 6. The CDR3 sequence is CASSPGLAGAFYEQYF. CDR3 nucleotide sequence: TGTGCCAGCAGCCCGGGACTAGCGGGGGCGTTCTACGAGCAGTACTTC.

The V call is TRBV7-6, the J call TRBJ2-7; 8 nucleotides align to TRBD1. There are 16 residues in the CDR3. Per germline, CDR1 SGHVS and CDR2 FNYEAQ. V was clipped by 1 base and J by 1 base; unmatched bases: 6. DNA for the CDR3: TGTGCCAGCAGCTTAGGAGGACAGGGTCTGTCCTACGAGCAGTACTTC. Translated: CASSLGGQGLSYEQYF. The full variable domain, completed using reference TRBV7-6 and TRBJ2-7, is GAGVSQSPRYKVTKRGQDVALRCDPISGHVSLYWYRQALGQGPEFLTYFNYEAQQDKSGLPNDRFSAERPEGSISTLTIQRTEQRDSAMYRCASSLGGQGLSYEQYFGPGTRLTVT.